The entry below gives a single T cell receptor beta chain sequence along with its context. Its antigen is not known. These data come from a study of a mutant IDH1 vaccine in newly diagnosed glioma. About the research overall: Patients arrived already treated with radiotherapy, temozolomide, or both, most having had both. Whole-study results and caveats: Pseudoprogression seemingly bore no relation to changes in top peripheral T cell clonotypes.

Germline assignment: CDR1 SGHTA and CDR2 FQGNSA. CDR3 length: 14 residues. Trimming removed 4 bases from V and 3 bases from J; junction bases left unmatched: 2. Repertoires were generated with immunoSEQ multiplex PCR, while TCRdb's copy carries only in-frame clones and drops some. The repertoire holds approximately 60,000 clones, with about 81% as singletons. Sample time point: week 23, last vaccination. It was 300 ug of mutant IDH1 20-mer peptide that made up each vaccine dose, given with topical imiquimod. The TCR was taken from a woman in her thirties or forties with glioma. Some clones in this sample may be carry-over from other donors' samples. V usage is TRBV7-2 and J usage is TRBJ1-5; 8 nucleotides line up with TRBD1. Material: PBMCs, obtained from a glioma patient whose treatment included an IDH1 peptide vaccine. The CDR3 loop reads CASSWTGYNQPQHF. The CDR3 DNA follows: TGTGCCAGCAGCTGGACAGGGTACAATCAGCCCCAGCATTTT.